This TCR beta chain was documented in a study of CD8+ T cells in alopecia areata (dated by TCRdb to about 2018). Study-wide context: Treated patients were enrolled in an open-label pilot trial of oral tofacitinib at 5 to 10 mg twice daily for moderate-to-severe alopecia areata. Tofacitinib was administered for 6 to 18 months, and 6 months of follow-up off drug were then conducted to assess delayed response and recurrence. The SALT score, which quantifies the percentage of affected scalp surface area, was used to measure disease severity in treated patients. The study used high-throughput TCRbeta sequencing to examine T cell clonal expansion in alopecia areata, in both the C3H/HeJ mouse model and human patients. In humans, TCRbeta sequencing was performed on scalp tissue and on sorted CD4+ and CD8+ peripheral blood T cells from healthy controls and from patients with patchy or totalis/universalis alopecia areata. Biopsies were taken from tofacitinib-treated patients at baseline and again at 4 and 24 weeks into treatment, and several of those patients also had a later scalp biopsy. Scalp clonality was compared across normal scalp (n=4), patchy alopecia areata scalp (n=8), and alopecia totalis/universalis scalp (n=8). RNA was extracted with the PAXgene miRNA kit for fixed scalp, the miRNeasy kit for PBMCs, and the RNeasy kit for mouse skin. TCRbeta CDR3 regions were amplified by immunoSEQ multiplex PCR using 35 Vbeta forward and 13 Jbeta reverse primers. Summary of the overall study and its limitations: Compared with mice, TCR sequences shared between patients were less clear, possibly partly because of HLA diversity across the patient population. Many expanded lesional clones persisted in scalp and blood during tofacitinib treatment, which may partly explain relapse after stopping treatment. Compared with normal scalp, lesional scalp had higher clonality and more expanded CD8+ clones, particularly in alopecia totalis/universalis, a pattern that suggests antigenic drive. Tofacitinib significantly lowered scalp clonality and the number of expanded CD8+ clones among the top 100 scalp clones. Scalp TCR repertoire analysis is complicated because resident alphabeta T cells in normal human skin are also sequenced, whereas mouse skin is dominated by gammadelta T cells. Because the treated cohort was small and had only one nonresponder, larger studies are needed to examine links between baseline CD8+ expansion and response.

The time point label for this specimen denotes: less than 25 weeks on oral tofacitinib. The treatment or condition tag for this specimen amounts to: oral pan-JAK inhibitor, 5-10 mg twice daily. Lesional scalp punch biopsies and peripheral blood were collected from alopecia areata patients. After PBMCs were isolated by density centrifugation and stained for CD3, CD4 and CD8, a FACSAria was used to sort CD4+ and CD8+ T cells. The germline V gene sets CDR1 to SQVTM and CDR2 to ANQGSEA. Trimming at the junction amounts to 6 bases on V and 4 bases on J, and the germline ends lie 18 bases apart. The CDR3 runs 14 residues from the cysteine to the phenylalanine. Only the CDR3 region is kept as DNA, spanning 42 bases read in frame from base 1. The library came from the immunoSEQ multiplex PCR assay. RNA was extracted from all samples and reverse transcribed into cDNA, which served as template for TCR sequencing. SuperScript III was used for first-strand cDNA synthesis, primed with a 2:1 mix of oligo-dT and random hexamers. A synthetic immune receptor repertoire was used to assess amplification bias, and residual bias was removed computationally. As for the authors' bioinformatics: Raw reads were preprocessed for error removal, and CDR3 was defined according to IMGT conventions as running from the conserved cysteine to phenylalanine. Clonality was calculated as 1 minus Shannon entropy normalized by log2 of the number of productive unique TCRs. Whether scalp clones were CD4 or CD8 was inferred by matching scalp TCRbeta sequences against CD4 and CD8 repertoires sorted from blood. TCRdb holds this immuneACCESS table with in-frame rearrangements only. Some clones are missing; in checked studies, unresolved V genes explain under half, and the rest has no known cause. Clone size and the V and J calls come from that table; the DNA yielded D and trimming. This sample has approximately 280,000 clones in its table, and more than 45% of those were observed once. The ten largest clonotypes hold about 1.8% of the sample.

As to this clone: The antigen this receptor binds is unknown. No base-level quality is on record; no much larger clone is a single base apart.

This receptor was identified in a human donor with alopecia areata. The sample was CD4+ T cells sorted from blood, taken at week 24, from a patient treated with tofacitinib. This receptor chain uses TRBV29-1 and TRBJ1-2, and perhaps TRBD1 as D gene, on 5 matching bases. In nucleotides, the sequence is TGCAGCGTGGGCTGGGCAGGGAGAATCTATGGCTACACCTTC. This yields the protein CSVGWAGRIYGYTF.